This T cell receptor (beta chain) is from a study of blood T cells in healthy people across ages. Findings of the study overall: Per million T cells, TCR beta diversity dropped about linearly as age rose. It was held that the diversity estimates obtained from one million T cells were underestimates.

This clonotype was seen repeatedly, ten times or more. The antigen is unknown. Together with a sample-barcoded 5' primer, a J-beta primer mix was included in a second PCR lasting roughly 6 to 12 cycles. CDR3-containing paired-end reads numbered at least 2.5 million in each sample. TCRdb ran MiXCR on the 5' RACE reads and lists one entry per CDR3 protein. The data contain around 1,900,000 distinct CDR3 sequences, roughly two fifths of them seen just once; the ten biggest clones take up 23%. The CDR3 is 16 residues long. Trimming shortened V by 1 base and J by 5 bases, and 18 bases separated the two germline ends. Germline V gene lookup returns CDR1 SQVTM and CDR2 ANQGSEA.

The TCR was taken from a human donor in good health. The chain joins TRBV29-1 to TRBJ2-1, with D possibly TRBD1 on 5 matching bases. What was sequenced was blood. Written as DNA, the CDR3 is TGCAGCGTTGAAGTTTATCTGGGTCAGACAGACAATGAGCAGTTCTTC. This encodes CSVEVYLGQTDNEQFF.